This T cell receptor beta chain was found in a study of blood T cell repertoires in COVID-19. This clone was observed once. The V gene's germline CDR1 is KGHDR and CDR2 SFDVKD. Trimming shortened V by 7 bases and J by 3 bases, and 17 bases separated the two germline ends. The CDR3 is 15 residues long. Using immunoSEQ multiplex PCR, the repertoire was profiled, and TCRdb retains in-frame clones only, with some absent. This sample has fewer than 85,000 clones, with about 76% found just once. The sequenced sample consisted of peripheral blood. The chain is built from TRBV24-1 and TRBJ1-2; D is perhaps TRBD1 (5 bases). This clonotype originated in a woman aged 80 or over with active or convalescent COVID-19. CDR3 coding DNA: TGTGCCACCAGGGAGGGGCCCCCAGTACACTATGGCTACACCTTC. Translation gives CATREGPPVHYGYTF.